A selection of T cell receptor beta chains follows, all from one sample in a study of blood T cell repertoires in COVID-19. The protocol was immunoSEQ multiplex PCR, while the TCRdb copy is restricted to in-frame clones and leaves out a portion. The profile shows about 240,000 clones, approximately 78% of them singletons. The sample comprised peripheral blood. These receptors all stem from a woman aged 18-29 years with acute or convalescent COVID-19. Each CDR3 is given with its conserved first and last residue. D genes are given only for firm matches. The size field is filled for only some rows; it gives once, few, many or a size class.

V: TRBV9
length: 14
D: TRBD1
size: -
J: TRBJ1-6
DNA: TGTGCCAGCAGCGTAGGACAGGGAAATTCACCCCTCCACTTT
CDR3: CASSVGQGNSPLHF

V: TRBV21-1
length: 16
D: -
size: -
J: TRBJ1-2
DNA: TGTGCCAGCAGCAAAGTTTTAAGGGGGCGGAGTGGAGGCTACACCTTC
CDR3: CASSKVLRGRSGGYTF

V: TRBV5-1
length: 14
D: TRBD2
size: -
J: TRBJ2-1
DNA: TGCGCCAGCAGCTTGTGGGAGGGTACAAATGAGCAGTTCTTC
CDR3: CASSLWEGTNEQFF

V: TRBV11-2
length: 18
D: -
size: -
J: TRBJ2-2
DNA: TGTGCCAGCAGCTTAACCCAAGGAGGAGCGGCGAACACCGGGGAGCTGTTTTTT
CDR3: CASSLTQGGAANTGELFF

V: TRBV6-1
length: 12
D: -
size: -
J: TRBJ1-3
DNA: TGTGCCAGCAGTGAGTCTAAAAACACCATATATTTT
CDR3: CASSESKNTIYF

V: TRBV18
length: 16
D: TRBD1
size: -
J: TRBJ2-7
DNA: TGTGCCAGCTCGCCCGGGACAGGGGGCGCAGCGTACGAGCAGTACTTC
CDR3: CASSPGTGGAAYEQYF

V: TRBV11-2
length: 16
D: TRBD1
size: -
J: TRBJ2-7
DNA: TGTGCCAGCAGCTTAGATTTCAACAGGGGATCTAGGGAGCAGTACTTC
CDR3: CASSLDFNRGSREQYF

V: TRBV29-1
length: 15
D: TRBD1
size: -
J: TRBJ2-2
DNA: TGCAGCGGCCGACAGGGACCTACTGACGCCGGGGAGCTGTTTTTT
CDR3: CSGRQGPTDAGELFF

V: TRBV7-2
length: 16
D: TRBD2
size: few
J: TRBJ2-7
DNA: TGTGCCAGCAGCTTTTCTGGCGGGAGGGCCGGGAACGAGCAGTACTTC
CDR3: CASSFSGGRAGNEQYF

V: TRBV2
length: 11
D: -
size: -
J: TRBJ2-3
DNA: TGTGCCAGCACTAGCACAGATACGCAGTATTTT
CDR3: CASTSTDTQYF

V: TRBV2
length: 12
D: -
size: -
J: TRBJ1-1
DNA: TGTGCCAGCAGTTCGGACTACACTGAAGCTTTCTTT
CDR3: CASSSDYTEAFF

V: TRBV11-2
length: 15
D: TRBD1
size: -
J: TRBJ2-7
DNA: TGTGCCAGCAGCTTAGCGGGGACAGGGAACTACGAGCAGTACTTC
CDR3: CASSLAGTGNYEQYF

V: TRBV29-1
length: 14
D: TRBD1
size: many
J: TRBJ1-6
DNA: TGCAGCGCCATGACAGGGGAGAATAATTCACCCCTCCACTTT
CDR3: CSAMTGENNSPLHF

V: TRBV5-6
length: 15
D: TRBD2
size: -
J: TRBJ2-7
DNA: TGTGCCAGCAGCTTGGAAAGCGGGAGGGTATGGGAGCAGTACTTC
CDR3: CASSLESGRVWEQYF

V: TRBV30
length: 15
D: TRBD2
size: -
J: TRBJ2-1
DNA: TGTGCCTGGAGCTCCGGGACTAGCGGGAGGGCCGGACAGTTCTTC
CDR3: CAWSSGTSGRAGQFF

V: TRBV19
length: 15
D: TRBD2
size: -
J: TRBJ2-7
DNA: TGTGCCAGTAGTGTGACTAGCGGAGGCTCCTACGAGCAGTACTTC
CDR3: CASSVTSGGSYEQYF

V: TRBV6-2/TRBV6-3
length: 15
D: TRBD2
size: -
J: TRBJ2-7
DNA: TGTGCCAGCAACCCCGGACTAGCGGGGTTCTACGAGCAGTACTTC
CDR3: CASNPGLAGFYEQYF

V: TRBV6-5
length: 13
D: -
size: -
J: TRBJ2-7
DNA: TGTGCCAGCAGTTGGGGCCCTGGGAACGAGCAGTACTTC
CDR3: CASSWGPGNEQYF

V: TRBV19
length: 14
D: TRBD1
size: -
J: TRBJ1-1
DNA: TGTGCCAGTATCGCGACAGGGGGGAACACTGAAGCTTTCTTT
CDR3: CASIATGGNTEAFF

V: TRBV5-1
length: 13
D: -
size: -
J: TRBJ1-1
DNA: TGCGCCAGCAGCTTCCCGGGGTCTCCTGAAGCTTTCTTT
CDR3: CASSFPGSPEAFF

V: TRBV19
length: 14
D: TRBD1
size: -
J: TRBJ1-3
DNA: TGTGCCACCCGACAGGGAATTTCTGGAAACACCATATATTTT
CDR3: CATRQGISGNTIYF

V: TRBV6-6
length: 15
D: -
size: -
J: TRBJ2-7
DNA: TGTGCCAGCAGTTACTCGTGGCAGGGCACCTACGAGCAGTACTTC
CDR3: CASSYSWQGTYEQYF

V: TRBV7-2
length: 15
D: TRBD1
size: -
J: TRBJ1-2
DNA: TGTGCCAGCAGCTTAGTTACAGGGGGCGCCTATGGCTACACCTTC
CDR3: CASSLVTGGAYGYTF

V: TRBV7-8
length: 15
D: -
size: -
J: TRBJ2-7
DNA: TGTGCCAGCAGCGACAACAGGGAATCGAGCTACGAGCAGTACTTC
CDR3: CASSDNRESSYEQYF

V: TRBV29-1
length: 15
D: TRBD2
size: -
J: TRBJ2-3
DNA: TGCAGCGTGATGACTAGCGGGAGGGCCGAAGATACGCAGTATTTT
CDR3: CSVMTSGRAEDTQYF

V: TRBV7-2
length: 14
D: TRBD1
size: -
J: TRBJ2-7
DNA: TGTGCCAGCAGCCCGGGGACAGGCGCCTACGAGCAGTACTTC
CDR3: CASSPGTGAYEQYF

V: TRBV19
length: 16
D: TRBD2
size: -
J: TRBJ2-3
DNA: TGTGCCAGTAGTGGTCGTGCGGGAGGGCCGAGGTTGGGGCAGTATTTT
CDR3: CASSGRAGGPRLGQYF

V: TRBV6-5
length: 12
D: TRBD1
size: -
J: TRBJ2-7
DNA: TGTGCCAGCAGAGCAGGGGGTGACGAGCAGTACTTC
CDR3: CASRAGGDEQYF

V: TRBV11-2
length: 14
D: -
size: -
J: TRBJ2-1
DNA: TGTGCCAGCAGCTTAGTGGGCAGGCTCAATGAGCAGTTCTTC
CDR3: CASSLVGRLNEQFF

V: TRBV30
length: 14
D: TRBD2
size: -
J: TRBJ2-1
DNA: TGTGCCTGGAAGGGGACTAACACCCTACATGAGCAGTTCTTC
CDR3: CAWKGTNTLHEQFF

V: TRBV4-3
length: 15
D: TRBD2
size: -
J: TRBJ2-3
DNA: TGCGCCAGCAGCCCGGGACTAGCGGGCACAGATACGCAGTATTTT
CDR3: CASSPGLAGTDTQYF

V: TRBV19
length: 14
D: -
size: once
J: TRBJ2-3
DNA: TGTGCCAGTAAAGCTAGCTACAGCACAGATACGCAGTATTTT
CDR3: CASKASYSTDTQYF

V: TRBV11-2
length: 13
D: -
size: -
J: TRBJ2-1
DNA: TGTGCCAGCAGCTTCCTTATGGGCCATGAGCAGTTCTTC
CDR3: CASSFLMGHEQFF

V: TRBV5-4
length: 12
D: -
size: -
J: TRBJ1-2
DNA: TGTGCCAGCAGCTACCGGACAGATGGCTACACCTTC
CDR3: CASSYRTDGYTF

V: TRBV27
length: 17
D: -
size: -
J: TRBJ1-2
DNA: TGTGCCAGTACCCCCTTATCCCCCGCGGGACTGCCCTATGGCTACACCTTC
CDR3: CASTPLSPAGLPYGYTF

V: TRBV19
length: 14
D: TRBD2
size: once
J: TRBJ2-5
DNA: TGTGCCAGTAGTATGGGGCAGGGAGGGGAGACCCAGTACTTC
CDR3: CASSMGQGGETQYF

V: TRBV5-1
length: 13
D: -
size: -
J: TRBJ2-7
DNA: TGCGCCAGCAGCCCAGGACAGAGCTACGAGCAGTACTTC
CDR3: CASSPGQSYEQYF

V: TRBV2
length: 14
D: TRBD1
size: -
J: TRBJ1-4
DNA: TGTGCCAGCCGTCAGGGGGAAACTAATGAAAAACTGTTTTTT
CDR3: CASRQGETNEKLFF

V: TRBV19
length: 13
D: -
size: -
J: TRBJ2-7
DNA: TGTGCCAGTAGTATAAATAAGCAATACGAGCAGTACTTC
CDR3: CASSINKQYEQYF

V: TRBV4-1
length: 14
D: -
size: -
J: TRBJ1-5
DNA: TGCGCCAGCAGCCAAGAGAGGAACAATCAGCCCCAGCATTTT
CDR3: CASSQERNNQPQHF

V: TRBV6-5
length: 13
D: TRBD1
size: -
J: TRBJ1-2
DNA: TGTGCCAGCAGTTTTCAGGGGGAGTCTGGCTACACCTTC
CDR3: CASSFQGESGYTF

V: TRBV7-9
length: 11
D: -
size: -
J: TRBJ2-4
DNA: TGTGCCAGCAGCTTACAGAACATTCAGTACTTC
CDR3: CASSLQNIQYF